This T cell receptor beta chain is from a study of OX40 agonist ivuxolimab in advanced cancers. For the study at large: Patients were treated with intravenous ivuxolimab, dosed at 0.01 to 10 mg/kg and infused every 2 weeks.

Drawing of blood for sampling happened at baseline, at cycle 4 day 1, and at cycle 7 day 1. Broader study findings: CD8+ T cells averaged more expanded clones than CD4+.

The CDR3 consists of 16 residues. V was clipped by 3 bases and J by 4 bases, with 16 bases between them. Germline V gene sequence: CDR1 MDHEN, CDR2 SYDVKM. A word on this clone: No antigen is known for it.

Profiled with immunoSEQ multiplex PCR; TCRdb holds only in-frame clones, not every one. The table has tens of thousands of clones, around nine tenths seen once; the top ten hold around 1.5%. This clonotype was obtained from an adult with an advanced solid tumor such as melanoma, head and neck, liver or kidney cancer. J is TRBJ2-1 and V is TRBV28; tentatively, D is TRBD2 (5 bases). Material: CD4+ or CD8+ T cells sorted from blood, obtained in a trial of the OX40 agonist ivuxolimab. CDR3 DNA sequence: TGTGCCAGCAGTTTGGCAGCGGCTTTGGGTTACAATGAGCAGTTCTTC. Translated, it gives CASSLAAALGYNEQFF.